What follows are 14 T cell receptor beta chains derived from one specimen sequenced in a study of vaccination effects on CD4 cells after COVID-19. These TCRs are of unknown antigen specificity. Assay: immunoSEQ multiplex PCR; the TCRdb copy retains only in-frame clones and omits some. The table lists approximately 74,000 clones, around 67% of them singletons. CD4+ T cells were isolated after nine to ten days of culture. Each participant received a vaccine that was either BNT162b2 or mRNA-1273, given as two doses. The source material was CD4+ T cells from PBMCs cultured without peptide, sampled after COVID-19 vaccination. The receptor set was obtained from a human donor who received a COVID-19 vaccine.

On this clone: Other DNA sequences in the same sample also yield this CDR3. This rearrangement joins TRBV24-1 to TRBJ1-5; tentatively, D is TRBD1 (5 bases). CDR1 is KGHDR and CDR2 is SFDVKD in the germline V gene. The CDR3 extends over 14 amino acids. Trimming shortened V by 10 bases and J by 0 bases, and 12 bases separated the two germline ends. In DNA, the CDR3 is TGTGCCACTTCGGGGGAAAATAGCAATCAGCCCCAGCATTTT. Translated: CATSGENSNQPQHF.

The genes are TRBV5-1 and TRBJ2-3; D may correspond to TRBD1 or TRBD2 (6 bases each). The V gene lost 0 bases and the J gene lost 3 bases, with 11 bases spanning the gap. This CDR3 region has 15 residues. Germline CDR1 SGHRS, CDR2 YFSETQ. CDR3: CASSLDGGWTDTQYF. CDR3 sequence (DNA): TGCGCCAGCAGCTTGGACGGGGGCTGGACAGATACGCAGTATTTT.

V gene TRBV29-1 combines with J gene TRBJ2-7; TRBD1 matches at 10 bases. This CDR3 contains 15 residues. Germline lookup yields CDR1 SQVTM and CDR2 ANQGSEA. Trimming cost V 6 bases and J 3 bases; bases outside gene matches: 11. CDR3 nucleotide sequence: TGCAGCGTCCGCCCCAGGACAGGGGGGTGCTACGAGCAGTACGTC. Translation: CSVRPRTGGCYEQYV.

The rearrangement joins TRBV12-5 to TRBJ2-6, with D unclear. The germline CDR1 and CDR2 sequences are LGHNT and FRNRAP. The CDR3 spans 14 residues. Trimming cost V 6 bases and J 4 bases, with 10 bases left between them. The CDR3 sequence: CASGSSGGANVLTF. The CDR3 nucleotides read TGTGCTAGTGGGAGTTCCGGGGGGGCCAACGTCCTGACTTTC.

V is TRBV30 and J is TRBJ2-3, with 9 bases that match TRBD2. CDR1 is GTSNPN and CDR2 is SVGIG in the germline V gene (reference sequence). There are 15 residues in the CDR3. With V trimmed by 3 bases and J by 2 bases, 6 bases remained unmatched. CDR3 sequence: CAWRRTSANTDTQYF. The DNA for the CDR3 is TGTGCCTGGAGAAGGACTAGCGCGAACACAGATACGCAGTATTTT.

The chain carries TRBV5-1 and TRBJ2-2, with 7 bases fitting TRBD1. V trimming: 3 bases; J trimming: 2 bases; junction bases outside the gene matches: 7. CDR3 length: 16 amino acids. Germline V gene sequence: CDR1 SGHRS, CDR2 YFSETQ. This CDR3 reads CASSYLGQENTGELFF. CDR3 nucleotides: TGCGCCAGCAGCTATCTAGGACAGGAAAACACCGGGGAGCTGTTTTTT.

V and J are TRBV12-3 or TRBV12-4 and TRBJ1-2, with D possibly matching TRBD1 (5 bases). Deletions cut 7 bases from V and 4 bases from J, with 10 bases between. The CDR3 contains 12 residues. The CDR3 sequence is CASMQGPYGYTF. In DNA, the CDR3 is TGTGCCAGCATGCAGGGTCCCTATGGCTACACCTTC.

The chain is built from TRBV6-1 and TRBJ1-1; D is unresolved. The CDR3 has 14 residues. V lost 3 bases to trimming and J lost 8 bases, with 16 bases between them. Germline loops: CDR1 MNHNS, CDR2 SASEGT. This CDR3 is CASSEEYSGKEAFF. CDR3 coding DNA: TGTGCCAGCAGTGAGGAGTACTCGGGGAAGGAAGCTTTCTTT.

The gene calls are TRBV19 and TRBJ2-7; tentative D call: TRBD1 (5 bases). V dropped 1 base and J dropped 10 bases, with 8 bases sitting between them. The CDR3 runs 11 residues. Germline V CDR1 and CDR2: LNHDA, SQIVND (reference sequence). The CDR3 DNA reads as TGTGCCAGTAGTATAGGACAGCAACAGTACGTC. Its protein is CASSIGQQQYV.

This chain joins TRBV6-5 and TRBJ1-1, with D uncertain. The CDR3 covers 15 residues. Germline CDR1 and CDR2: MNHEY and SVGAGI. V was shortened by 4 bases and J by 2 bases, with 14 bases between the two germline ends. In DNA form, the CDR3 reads TGTGCCAGCAGTTCACCCCGCGGGGAAAACACTGAAGCTTTCTTT. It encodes CASSSPRGENTEAFF.

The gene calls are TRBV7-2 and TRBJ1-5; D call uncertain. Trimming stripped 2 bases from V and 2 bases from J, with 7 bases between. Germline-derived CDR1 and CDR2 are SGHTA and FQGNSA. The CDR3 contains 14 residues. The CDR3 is CASSLREGNQPQHF. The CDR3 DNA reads TGTGCCAGCAGCTTAAGGGAGGGCAATCAGCCCCAGCATTTT. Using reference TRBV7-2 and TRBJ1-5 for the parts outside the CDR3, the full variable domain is GAGVSQSPSNKVTEKGKDVELRCDPISGHTALYWYRQSLGQGLEFLIYFQGNSAPDKSGLPSDRFSAERTGGSVSTLTIQRTQQEDSAVYLCASSLREGNQPQHFGDGTRLSIL.

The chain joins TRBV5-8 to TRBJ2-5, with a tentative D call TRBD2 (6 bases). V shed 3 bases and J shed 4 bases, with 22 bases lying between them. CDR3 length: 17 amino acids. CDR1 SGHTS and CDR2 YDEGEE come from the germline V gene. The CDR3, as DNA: TGTGCCAGCAGCTCCCCTCGGGCGGGGTGGGTCGGAGAGACCCAGTACTTC. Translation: CASSSPRAGWVGETQYF.

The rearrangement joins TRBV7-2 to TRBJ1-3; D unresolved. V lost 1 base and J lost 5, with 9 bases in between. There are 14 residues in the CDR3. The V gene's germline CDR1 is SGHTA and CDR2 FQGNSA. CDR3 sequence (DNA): TGTGCCAGCAGCTTAGGACTAGTGAGAAACACCATATATTTT. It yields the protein CASSLGLVRNTIYF.

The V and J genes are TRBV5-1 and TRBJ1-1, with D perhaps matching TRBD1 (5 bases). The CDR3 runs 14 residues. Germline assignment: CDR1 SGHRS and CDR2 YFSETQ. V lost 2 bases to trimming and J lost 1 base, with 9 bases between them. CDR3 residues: CASSLRQGNTEAFF. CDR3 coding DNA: TGCGCCAGCAGCTTACGGCAGGGGAACACTGAAGCTTTCTTT.